This TCR beta chain originates from a study of human T cells and chemical hapten exposure. In the study overall: Each patient's scalp received weekly diphenylcyclopropenone throughout the roughly 25-week study. Reading of the patch tests, which applied 0.01% DPC to the upper back, occurred at 6 days. Study findings and constraints: Once DPC sensitization occurred, TCRs above 1 in 1000 frequency showed no change.

Noted time point: patch test 3, about 24 weeks after DPC sensitization. The treatment was: therapeutic diphenylcyclopropenone sensitization with weekly scalp DPC. Each CDR3 protein is one row after TCRdb ran MiXCR on the RACE reads. The profile shows some 71,000 distinct CDR3 sequences, more than 9.5% of them singletons. As to this clonotype: Its cognate antigen is unknown.

V lost 4 bases and J 7 bases, leaving 21 bases between the germline ends. The CDR3 has 16 amino acids. Germline loops: CDR1 SGDLS, CDR2 YYNGEE. This clonotype was sampled from a woman in her fifties or sixties with alopecia areata. Some clones in this sample may be carry-over from other donors' samples. The material was whole blood, obtained in connection with sensitization to the hapten diphenylcyclopropenone (DPC). This sequence joins TRBV9 and TRBJ1-5, with D perhaps TRBD1 (6 bases). Here the CDR3 reads CASSPGAGPSGQPQHF. Here the CDR3 DNA reads TGTGCCAGCAGCCCGGGGGCAGGGCCCTCCGGGCAGCCCCAGCATTTT.